The rows below give T cell receptor beta chains drawn from one sample of a study of cytomegalovirus exposure and HLA in healthy donors. TCRdb's copy holds only in-frame clones and misses some; the assay was immunoSEQ multiplex PCR. Counted here are roughly 120,000 clones, around 77% occurring once; the ten biggest clones make up roughly 16%. The sample comprised PBMCs. All receptors come from a man between 45 and 60 years old in good health and CMV-seropositive. The CDR3 runs from the conserved cysteine through the conserved F or W. The D gene is left open where the match is weak. Some rows have no size entry. The others give once, few or many, or a class for an expanded clone.

clone size	D gene	V gene	CDR3 length	J gene	CDR3 protein	CDR3 DNA
.	.	TRBV5-1	14	TRBJ1-3	CASSLGDTGNTIYF	TGCGCCAGCAGCTTGGGGGACACCGGAAACACCATATATTTT
.	.	TRBV6-5	13	TRBJ1-5	CASSRGEGQPQHF	TGTGCCAGCAGCCGGGGGGAAGGCCAGCCCCAGCATTTT
.	TRBD1	TRBV2	15	TRBJ2-3	CASSGGTGSTDTQYF	TGTGCCAGCAGTGGAGGGACAGGGAGCACAGATACGCAGTATTTT
once	.	TRBV12-5	12	TRBJ2-7	CASGPGPYEQYF	TGTGCTAGTGGCCCCGGTCCCTACGAGCAGTACTTC
.	.	TRBV6-6	14	TRBJ2-1	CASSIDRPYNEQFF	TGTGCCAGCAGTATCGACAGGCCTTACAATGAGCAGTTCTTC
.	.	TRBV5-1	14	TRBJ2-7	CASSLPTGFDEQYF	TGCGCCAGCAGCTTACCAACGGGGTTTGACGAGCAGTACTTC
few	TRBD2	TRBV10-3	14	TRBJ2-5	CAISLSGEEETQYF	TGTGCCATCAGCCTTAGCGGGGAGGAAGAGACCCAGTACTTC
.	TRBD1	TRBV6-5	12	TRBJ1-5	CATGTGTQPQHF	TGTGCCACCGGGACAGGAACTCAGCCCCAGCATTTT
few	TRBD1	TRBV4-2	18	TRBJ2-2	CASSQDLRDRGGTGELFF	TGTGCCAGCAGCCAAGATCTTAGGGACAGGGGAGGGACCGGGGAGCTGTTTTTT
.	.	TRBV18	16	TRBJ1-4	CASSSPSEGQGEKLFF	TGTGCCAGCTCATCACCATCCGAGGGTCAGGGGGAAAAACTGTTTTTT
.	TRBD2	TRBV19	15	TRBJ2-1	CASKGVAGGYNEQFF	TGTGCCAGTAAAGGAGTAGCGGGGGGTTACAATGAGCAGTTCTTC
.	TRBD2	TRBV4-1	18	TRBJ2-1	CASSRGLAGGVAYNEQFF	TGCGCCAGCAGCCGTGGGCTAGCGGGAGGCGTCGCCTACAATGAGCAGTTCTTC
few	TRBD1	TRBV15	14	TRBJ2-7	CATSSRTGPYEQYF	TGTGCCACCAGCTCCCGGACAGGGCCCTACGAGCAGTACTTC
once	TRBD1	TRBV5-1	14	TRBJ1-5	CASSSGQGLQPQHF	TGCGCCAGCAGTTCCGGACAGGGGTTACAGCCCCAGCATTTT
.	TRBD1	TRBV7-9	15	TRBJ2-7	CSSSLGQGPGYEQYF	TGTTCCAGCAGCCTAGGACAGGGTCCTGGCTACGAGCAGTACTTC
.	TRBD1	TRBV11-2	14	TRBJ2-7	CASSATGGRHEQYF	TGTGCCAGCAGCGCGACAGGGGGACGCCACGAGCAGTACTTC
.	.	TRBV5-1	15	TRBJ1-4	CASSPVAGTERGLFF	TGCGCCAGCAGCCCCGTAGCGGGGACCGAAAGGGGACTGTTTTTT
.	.	TRBV11-3	14	TRBJ2-7	CASSLAGSDYEQYF	TGTGCCAGCAGCTTAGCAGGAAGTGACTACGAGCAGTACTTC
.	.	TRBV5-1	14	TRBJ2-7	CASSDSGRSYEQYF	TGCGCCAGCAGTGATAGCGGCCGCTCCTACGAGCAGTACTTC
.	TRBD1	TRBV28	14	TRBJ2-7	CASSPTGLAYEQYF	TGTGCCAGCAGCCCGACAGGGTTAGCCTACGAGCAGTACTTC
.	TRBD1	TRBV15	15	TRBJ1-3	CATSQGRGAGNTIYF	TGTGCCACCAGCCAAGGCAGGGGGGCTGGAAACACCATATATTTT
.	TRBD1	TRBV7-9	14	TRBJ2-5	CASSLGQGVETQYF	TGTGCCAGCAGCTTAGGACAGGGTGTAGAGACCCAGTACTTC
.	TRBD2	TRBV4-2	15	TRBJ2-3	CASSWQRETTDTQYF	TGTGCCAGCAGCTGGCAGCGGGAGACGACAGATACGCAGTATTTT
.	.	TRBV18	14	TRBJ1-5	CASSGNQGDQPQHF	TGTGCCAGCTCCGGCAACCAAGGGGATCAGCCCCAGCATTTT
.	.	TRBV5-4	13	TRBJ2-1	CASSLVGGNEQFF	TGTGCCAGCAGCTTGGTAGGGGGCAATGAGCAGTTCTTC
.	.	TRBV7-9	17	TRBJ2-1	CASRTQGGGARGNEQFF	TGTGCCAGCAGAACCCAAGGAGGCGGGGCACGGGGCAATGAGCAGTTCTTC
.	.	TRBV11-2	12	TRBJ2-1	CASSFRGNEQFF	TGTGCCAGCAGCTTCAGAGGCAATGAGCAGTTCTTC
.	.	TRBV6-6	16	TRBJ2-7	CASSYGGTTLFYEQYF	TGTGCCAGCAGTTACGGAGGCACGACACTATTCTACGAGCAGTACTTC
few	TRBD2	TRBV9	15	TRBJ2-1	CASSAGGARYNEQFF	TGTGCCAGCAGCGCCGGGGGGGCAAGGTACAATGAGCAGTTCTTC
few	.	TRBV6-5	12	TRBJ1-5	CASSYKAGPRHF	TGTGCCAGCAGTTACAAGGCAGGCCCACGGCATTTT
.	.	TRBV2	14	TRBJ1-1	CASSSGEGDTEAFF	TGTGCCAGCAGTTCAGGGGAGGGCGACACTGAAGCTTTCTTT
.	.	TRBV18	13	TRBJ2-5	CASSPRAGETQYF	TGTGCCAGCTCACCCCGGGCGGGGGAGACCCAGTACTTC